This T cell receptor (beta chain) stems from a study of molecular identifiers for immune sequencing clone quantification. Findings and caveats of the study: Clonotypes surpassing 20 RNA copies contained over 97% of effector molecules, versus under 1% in naive cells. Same-barcode identical TCR molecules could make highly expanded clones look smaller than they are.

Germline CDR1 is MNHEY and CDR2 is SMNVEV (reference sequence). CDR3 size: 16 residues. V dropped 2 bases and J dropped 4 bases, with 17 bases sitting between them. Previously described methods and listed TCR primers were employed for the bulk TCR libraries. TCRdb analysed the PCR reads with MiXCR anew, one entry per CDR3 protein. The sample holds about 330,000 distinct CDR3 sequences, roughly a quarter seen once. Sorted naive CD8 T cells, about 17,000 to 1,000,000, were sequenced from 10%, 30% or 50% RNA. There are a few counts of this clonotype. Antigen: not known. The sequencing input was naive CD8+ T cells from blood, with Jurkat cell RNA spiked in. Regarding subset: FACS-sorted CD8+CD4-CCR7+CD45RA+ naive T cells. The V gene is TRBV27, the J gene TRBJ2-5; D perhaps matches TRBD1 (6 bases). This TCR came from a human donor in good health. Some libraries in this study had Jurkat cell RNA spiked in. The CDR3 nucleotides are TGTGCCAGCAGTTTAGGGCTAGGGGGTTATGGAGAGACCCAGTACTTC. Protein sequence: CASSLGLGGYGETQYF.